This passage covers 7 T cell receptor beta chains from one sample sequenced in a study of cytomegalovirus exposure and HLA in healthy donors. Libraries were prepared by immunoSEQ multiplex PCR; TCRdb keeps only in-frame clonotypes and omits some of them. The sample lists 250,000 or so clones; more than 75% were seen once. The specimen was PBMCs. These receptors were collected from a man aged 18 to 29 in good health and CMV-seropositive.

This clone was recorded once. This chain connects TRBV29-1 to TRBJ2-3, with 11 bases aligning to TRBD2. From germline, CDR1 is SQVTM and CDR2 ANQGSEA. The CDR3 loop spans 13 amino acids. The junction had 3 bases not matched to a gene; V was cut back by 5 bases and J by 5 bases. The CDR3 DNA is TGCAGCGTTACTAGCGGGAGTGGAGATACGCAGTATTTT. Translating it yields CSVTSGSGDTQYF.

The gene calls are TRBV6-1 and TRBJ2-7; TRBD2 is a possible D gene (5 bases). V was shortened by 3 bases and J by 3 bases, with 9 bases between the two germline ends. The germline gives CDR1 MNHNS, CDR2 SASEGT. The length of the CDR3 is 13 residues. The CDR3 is CASSDRTYYEQYF. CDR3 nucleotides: TGTGCCAGCAGTGACAGGACTTACTACGAGCAGTACTTC.

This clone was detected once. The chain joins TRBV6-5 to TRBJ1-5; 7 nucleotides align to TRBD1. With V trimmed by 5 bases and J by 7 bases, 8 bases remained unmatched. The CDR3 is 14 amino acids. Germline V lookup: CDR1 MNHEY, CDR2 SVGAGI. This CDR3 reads CASSIQGSGQPQHF. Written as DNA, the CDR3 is TGTGCCAGCAGTATACAGGGGTCAGGGCAGCCCCAGCATTTT.

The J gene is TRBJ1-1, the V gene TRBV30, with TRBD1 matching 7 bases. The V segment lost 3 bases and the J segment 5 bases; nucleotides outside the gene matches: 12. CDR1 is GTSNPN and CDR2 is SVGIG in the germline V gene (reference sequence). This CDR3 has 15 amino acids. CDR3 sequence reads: CAWRAGRAGGTEAFF. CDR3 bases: TGTGCCTGGAGGGCGGGCCGGGCAGGGGGTACTGAAGCTTTCTTT.

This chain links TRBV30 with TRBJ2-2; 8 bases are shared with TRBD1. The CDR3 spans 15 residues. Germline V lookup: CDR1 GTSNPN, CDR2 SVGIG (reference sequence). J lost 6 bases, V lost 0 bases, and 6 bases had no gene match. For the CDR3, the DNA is TGTGCCTGGAGTGTACAGGGGGGCATAGCCGGGGAGCTGTTTTTT. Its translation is CAWSVQGGIAGELFF.

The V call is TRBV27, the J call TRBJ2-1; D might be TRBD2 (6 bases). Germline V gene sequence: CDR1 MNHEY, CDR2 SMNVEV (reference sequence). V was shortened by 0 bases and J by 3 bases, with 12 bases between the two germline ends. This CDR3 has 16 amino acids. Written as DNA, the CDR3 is TGTGCCAGCAGTTTATCGGGGGGTGGCTTCTACAATGAGCAGTTCTTC. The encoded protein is CASSLSGGGFYNEQFF.

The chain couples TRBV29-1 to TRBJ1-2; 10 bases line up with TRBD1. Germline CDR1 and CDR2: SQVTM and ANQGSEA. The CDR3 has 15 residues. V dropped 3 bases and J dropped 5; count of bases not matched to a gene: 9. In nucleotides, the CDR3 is TGCAGCGTTGATGTGAGACAGGGGGCTTTATATGGCTACACCTTC. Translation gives CSVDVRQGALYGYTF.